A selection of T cell receptor beta chains follows, all from one sample in a study of graft-versus-host responses after intestinal transplantation. No antigen has been identified for these receptors. Profiling relied on immunoSEQ multiplex PCR, and the TCRdb table lists in-frame clones only, not all of them. The repertoire holds about 71,000 clones, with 85% to 95% as singletons. The sample in question was unstimulated CD8+ T cells sorted from spleen or lymph node cells, obtained before intestinal transplant. The receptors were sampled from a human donor who received an intestinal transplant. Each CDR3 is given with its conserved first and last residue. The D gene is left open where the match is weak.

cdr3_length	d_call	v_call	j_call	cdr3_aa
13	TRBD2	TRBV27	TRBJ2-7	CASSLSSGSEQYF
16	TRBD2	TRBV2	TRBJ2-3	CASSEGLAGGSGTQYF
16	-	TRBV7-9	TRBJ2-7	CASSYTQQERSYEQYF
16	-	TRBV7-9	TRBJ2-1	CASSPKSGRSYNEQFF
15	-	TRBV5-8	TRBJ1-4	CASSLMSATNEKLFF
16	-	TRBV4-2	TRBJ2-1	CASSQDPRETYNEQFF
17	-	TRBV29-1	TRBJ2-5	CSVEVVFPQDFQETQYF
14	TRBD2	TRBV7-9	TRBJ2-5	CASSLTSGQETQYF
13	-	TRBV2	TRBJ2-2	CASSGVATGELFF
14	TRBD1	TRBV27	TRBJ1-2	CASSSSGQGWGYTF
15	TRBD1	TRBV7-6	TRBJ1-5	CASSSTGAPDQPQHF
13	TRBD1	TRBV2	TRBJ2-2	CASQGQGGGELFF
17	TRBD2	TRBV5-1	TRBJ2-2	CASRSASGSTNTGELFF
14	-	TRBV19	TRBJ1-3	CASSIASGGNTIYF
15	-	TRBV27	TRBJ2-1	CASSSRDKGLYEQFF
13	-	TRBV6-5	TRBJ2-5	CASYPSKGGEQYF
13	TRBD1	TRBV27	TRBJ1-1	CASAAGGNTEAFF
12	-	TRBV7-9	TRBJ1-2	CASTGENYGYTF
14	-	TRBV7-8	TRBJ1-5	CASSQRTGNQPQHF
17	-	TRBV27	TRBJ2-1	CASSLLTGSRSYNEQFF
14	-	TRBV19	TRBJ2-2	CASSIPGNTGELFF
16	-	TRBV11-2	TRBJ2-1	CASSRGDSGLHNEQFF
15	TRBD2	TRBV23-1	TRBJ2-1	CASSQPGLEDAKQFF
13	-	TRBV6-6	TRBJ2-3	CASALIGGDTQYF
17	TRBD2	TRBV4-1	TRBJ2-7	CASSQAAGGRFSYEQYF
13	-	TRBV27	TRBJ2-2	CASSLVDTGELFF